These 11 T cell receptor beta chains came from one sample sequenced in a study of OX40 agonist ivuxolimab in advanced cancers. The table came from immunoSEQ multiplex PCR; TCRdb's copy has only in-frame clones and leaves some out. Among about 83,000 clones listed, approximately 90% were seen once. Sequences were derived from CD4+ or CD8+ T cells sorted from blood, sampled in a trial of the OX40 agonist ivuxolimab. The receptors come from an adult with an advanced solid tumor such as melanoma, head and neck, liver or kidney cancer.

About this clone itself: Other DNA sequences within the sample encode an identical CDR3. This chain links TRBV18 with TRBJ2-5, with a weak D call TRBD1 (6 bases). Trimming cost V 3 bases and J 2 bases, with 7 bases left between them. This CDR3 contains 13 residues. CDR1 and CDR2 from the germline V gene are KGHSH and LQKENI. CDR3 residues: CASSPGQQETQYF. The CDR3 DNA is TGTGCCAGCTCACCCGGACAGCAAGAGACCCAGTACTTC. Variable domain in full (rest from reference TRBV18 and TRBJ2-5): NAGVMQNPRHLVRRRGQEARLRCSPMKGHSHVYWYRQLPEEGLKFMVYLQKENIIDESGMPKERFSAEFPKEGPSILRIQQVVRGDSAAYFCASSPGQQETQYFGPGTRLLVL.

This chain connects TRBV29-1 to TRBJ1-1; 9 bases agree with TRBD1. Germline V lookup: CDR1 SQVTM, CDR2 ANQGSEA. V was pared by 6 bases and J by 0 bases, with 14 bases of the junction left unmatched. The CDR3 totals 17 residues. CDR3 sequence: CSVDGGQGIPMNTEAFF. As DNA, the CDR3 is TGCAGCGTGGACGGGGGACAGGGAATCCCTATGAACACTGAAGCTTTCTTT.

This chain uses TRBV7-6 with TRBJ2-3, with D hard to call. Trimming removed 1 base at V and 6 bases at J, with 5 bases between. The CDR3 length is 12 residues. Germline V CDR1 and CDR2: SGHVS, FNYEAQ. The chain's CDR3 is CASSLGADTQYF. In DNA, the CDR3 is TGTGCCAGCAGCTTAGGTGCCGATACGCAGTATTTT.

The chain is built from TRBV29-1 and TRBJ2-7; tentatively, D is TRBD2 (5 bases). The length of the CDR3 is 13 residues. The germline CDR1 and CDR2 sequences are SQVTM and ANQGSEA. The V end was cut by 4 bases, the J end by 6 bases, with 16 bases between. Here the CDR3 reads CSVGTLDIGEQYF. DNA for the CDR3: TGCAGCGTTGGGACTCTTGATATCGGCGAGCAGTACTTC.

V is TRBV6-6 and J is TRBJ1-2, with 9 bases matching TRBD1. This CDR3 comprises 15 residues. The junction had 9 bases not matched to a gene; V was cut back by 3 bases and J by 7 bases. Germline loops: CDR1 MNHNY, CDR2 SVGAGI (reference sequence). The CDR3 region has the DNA TGTGCCAGCAGTTATCTGGGACAGGGTCACCCTGGCTACACCTTC. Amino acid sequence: CASSYLGQGHPGYTF.

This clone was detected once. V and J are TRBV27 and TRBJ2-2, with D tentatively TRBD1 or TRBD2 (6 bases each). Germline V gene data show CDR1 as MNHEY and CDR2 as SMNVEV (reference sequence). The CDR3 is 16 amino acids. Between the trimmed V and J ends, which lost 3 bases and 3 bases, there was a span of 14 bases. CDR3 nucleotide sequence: TGTGCCAGCAGTTTTTGGGGGGCCGGGGACACCGGGGAGCTGTTTTTT. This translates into CASSFWGAGDTGELFF.

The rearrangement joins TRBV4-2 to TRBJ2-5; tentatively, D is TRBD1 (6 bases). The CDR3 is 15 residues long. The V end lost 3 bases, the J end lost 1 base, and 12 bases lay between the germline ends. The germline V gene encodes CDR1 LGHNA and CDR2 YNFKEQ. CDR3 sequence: CASSHPGAAQETQYF. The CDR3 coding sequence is TGTGCCAGCAGCCACCCAGGGGCGGCCCAAGAGACCCAGTACTTC.

This CDR3 reads CASSRGQGAITEAFF. The CDR3 DNA is TGTGCCAGCAGCCGTGGACAGGGGGCGATCACTGAAGCTTTCTTT. This chain uses TRBV7-8 with TRBJ1-1, with TRBD1 identical over 11 bases. V trimming: 5 bases; J trimming: 4 bases; junction bases outside the gene matches: 6. Germline V gene sequence: CDR1 SGHVS, CDR2 FQNEAQ. CDR3 size: 15 residues.

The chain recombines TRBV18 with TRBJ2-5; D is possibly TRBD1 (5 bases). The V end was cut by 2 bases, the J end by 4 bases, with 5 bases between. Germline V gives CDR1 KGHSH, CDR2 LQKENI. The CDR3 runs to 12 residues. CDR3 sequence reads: CASSPGAETQYF. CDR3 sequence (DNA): TGTGCCAGCTCACCAGGGGCAGAGACCCAGTACTTC. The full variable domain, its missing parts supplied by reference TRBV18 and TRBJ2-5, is NAGVMQNPRHLVRRRGQEARLRCSPMKGHSHVYWYRQLPEEGLKFMVYLQKENIIDESGMPKERFSAEFPKEGPSILRIQQVVRGDSAAYFCASSPGAETQYFGPGTRLLVL.

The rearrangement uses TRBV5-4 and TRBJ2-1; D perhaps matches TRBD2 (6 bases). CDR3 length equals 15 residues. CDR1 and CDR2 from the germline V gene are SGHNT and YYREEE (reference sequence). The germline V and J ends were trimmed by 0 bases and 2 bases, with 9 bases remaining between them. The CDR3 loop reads CASSLGGTAYNEQFF. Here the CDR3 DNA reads TGTGCCAGCAGCTTGGGCGGGACGGCCTACAATGAGCAGTTCTTC.

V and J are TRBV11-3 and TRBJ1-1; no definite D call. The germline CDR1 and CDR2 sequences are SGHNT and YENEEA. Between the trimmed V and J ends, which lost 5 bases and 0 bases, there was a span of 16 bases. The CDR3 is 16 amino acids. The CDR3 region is CASSPSDNAMNTEAFF. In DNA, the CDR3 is TGTGCCAGCAGCCCGAGCGACAACGCGATGAACACTGAAGCTTTCTTT.